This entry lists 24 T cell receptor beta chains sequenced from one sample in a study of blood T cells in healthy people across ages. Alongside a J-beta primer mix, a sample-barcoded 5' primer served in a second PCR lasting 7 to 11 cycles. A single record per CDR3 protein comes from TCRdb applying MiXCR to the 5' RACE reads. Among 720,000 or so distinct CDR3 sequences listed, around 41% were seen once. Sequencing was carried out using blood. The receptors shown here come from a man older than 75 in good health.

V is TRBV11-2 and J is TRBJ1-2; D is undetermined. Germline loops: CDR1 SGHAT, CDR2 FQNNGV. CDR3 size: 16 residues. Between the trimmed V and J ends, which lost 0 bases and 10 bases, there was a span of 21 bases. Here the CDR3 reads CASSLEGRSDSMLYTF. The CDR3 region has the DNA TGTGCCAGCAGCTTAGAGGGCAGGTCGGACTCTATGCTCTACACCTTC.

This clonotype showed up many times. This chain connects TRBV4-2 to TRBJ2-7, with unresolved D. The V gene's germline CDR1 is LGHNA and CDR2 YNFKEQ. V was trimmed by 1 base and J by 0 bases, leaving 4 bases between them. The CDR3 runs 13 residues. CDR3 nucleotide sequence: TGTGCCAGCAGCCAAGGCCCCTCCTACGAGCAGTACTTC. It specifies CASSQGPSYEQYF.

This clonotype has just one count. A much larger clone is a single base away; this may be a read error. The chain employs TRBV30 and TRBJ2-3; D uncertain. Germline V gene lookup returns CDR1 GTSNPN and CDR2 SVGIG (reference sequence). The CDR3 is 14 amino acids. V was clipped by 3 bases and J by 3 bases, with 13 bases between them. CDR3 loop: CAWRPGSGTDTQYF. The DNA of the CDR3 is TGTGCCTGGAGACCGGGCAGTGGGACAGATACGCAGTATTTT.

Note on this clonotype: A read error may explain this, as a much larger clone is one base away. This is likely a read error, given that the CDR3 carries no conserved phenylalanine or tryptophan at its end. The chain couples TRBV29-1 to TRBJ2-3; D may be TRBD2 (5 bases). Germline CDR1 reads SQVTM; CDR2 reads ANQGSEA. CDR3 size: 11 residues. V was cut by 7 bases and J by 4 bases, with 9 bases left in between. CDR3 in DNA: TGCAGCGCAACTAGGGCAGATACGCAGTATGTT. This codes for CSATRADTQYV.

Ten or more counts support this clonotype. CDR3 sequence (DNA): TGCAGCGCTTGTGTGAGGCGGGGGACCTACGAGCAGTACTTC. Encoded protein: CSACVRRGTYEQYF. The chain employs TRBV29-1 and TRBJ2-7, with 7 bases matching TRBD2. This CDR3 spans 14 amino acids. The germline V gene encodes CDR1 SQVTM and CDR2 ANQGSEA. V was clipped by 7 bases and J by 2 bases; unmatched bases: 11.

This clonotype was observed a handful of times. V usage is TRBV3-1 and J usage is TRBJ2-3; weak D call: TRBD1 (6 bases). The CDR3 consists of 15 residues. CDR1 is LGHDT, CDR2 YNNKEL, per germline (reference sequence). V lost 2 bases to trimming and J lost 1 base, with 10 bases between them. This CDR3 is CASSQRDKGTDTQYF. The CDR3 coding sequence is TGTGCCAGCAGCCAACGGGACAAGGGCACAGATACGCAGTATTTT.

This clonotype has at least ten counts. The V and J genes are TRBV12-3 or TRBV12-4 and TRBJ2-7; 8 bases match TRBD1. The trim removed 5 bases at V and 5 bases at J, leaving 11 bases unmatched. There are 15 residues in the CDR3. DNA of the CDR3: TGTGCCAGCAGTCCCGGACAGGGACGAGCCCACGAGCAGTACTTC. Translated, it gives CASSPGQGRAHEQYF.

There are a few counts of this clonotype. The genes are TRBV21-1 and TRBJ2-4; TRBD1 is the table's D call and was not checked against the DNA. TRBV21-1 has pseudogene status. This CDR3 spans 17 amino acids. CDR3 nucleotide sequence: TGTGCCAGCAGCATAGGCCGGGGGGAACTAGCCAAAAACATTCAGTACTTC. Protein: CASSIGRGELAKNIQYF.

CDR3 sequence (DNA): TGTGCCACCAGGGAGGGCGACCAAGAGACCCAGTACTTC. This translates into CATREGDQETQYF. The chain carries TRBV28 and TRBJ2-5; 7 bases map to TRBD2. Unmatched junction bases numbered 5, after V lost 10 bases and J lost 0 bases. Germline-derived CDR1 and CDR2 are MDHEN and SYDVKM. CDR3 size: 13 residues. The variable domain in full, with the rest retrieved from reference TRBV28 and TRBJ2-5, is DVKVTQSSRYLVKRTGEKVFLECVQDMDHENMFWYRQDPGLGLRLIYFSYDVKMKEKGDIPEGYSVSREKKERFSLILESASTNQTSMYLCATREGDQETQYFGPGTRLLVL.

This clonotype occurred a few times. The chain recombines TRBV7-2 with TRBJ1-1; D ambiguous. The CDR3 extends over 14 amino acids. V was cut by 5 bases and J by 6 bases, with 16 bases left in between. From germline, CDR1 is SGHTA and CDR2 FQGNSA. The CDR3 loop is CASSPGVERAEAFF. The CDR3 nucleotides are TGTGCCAGCAGCCCCGGGGTGGAGAGGGCTGAAGCTTTCTTT.

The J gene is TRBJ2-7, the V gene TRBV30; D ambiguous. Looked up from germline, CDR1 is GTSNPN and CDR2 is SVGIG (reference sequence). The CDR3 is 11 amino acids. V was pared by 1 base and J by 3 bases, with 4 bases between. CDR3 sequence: CAWSAIYEQYF. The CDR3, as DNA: TGTGCCTGGAGTGCGATCTACGAGCAGTACTTC.

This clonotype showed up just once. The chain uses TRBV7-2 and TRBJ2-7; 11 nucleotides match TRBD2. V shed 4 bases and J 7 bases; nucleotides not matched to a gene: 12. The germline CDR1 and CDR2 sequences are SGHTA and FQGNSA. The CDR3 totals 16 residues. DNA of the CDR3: TGTGCCAGCAGCTCCCCCACTAGCGGGAGCAGGGGTGAGCAGTACTTC. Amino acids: CASSSPTSGSRGEQYF.

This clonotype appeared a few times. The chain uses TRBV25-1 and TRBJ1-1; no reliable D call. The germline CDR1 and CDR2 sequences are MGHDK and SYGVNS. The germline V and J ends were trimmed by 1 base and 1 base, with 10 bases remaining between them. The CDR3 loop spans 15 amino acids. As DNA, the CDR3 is TGTGCCAGCAGTGAATCAGGCGGCTCGAACACTGAAGCTTTCTTT. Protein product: CASSESGGSNTEAFF.

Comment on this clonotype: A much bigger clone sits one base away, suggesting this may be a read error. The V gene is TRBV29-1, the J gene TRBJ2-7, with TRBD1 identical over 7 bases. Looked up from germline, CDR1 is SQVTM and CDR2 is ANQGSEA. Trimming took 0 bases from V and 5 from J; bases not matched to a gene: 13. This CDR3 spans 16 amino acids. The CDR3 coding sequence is TGCAGCGTTGAAGATAGAAGGACAGGTGTTTCCGACGAGCAGTACTTC. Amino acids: CSVEDRRTGVSDEQYF.

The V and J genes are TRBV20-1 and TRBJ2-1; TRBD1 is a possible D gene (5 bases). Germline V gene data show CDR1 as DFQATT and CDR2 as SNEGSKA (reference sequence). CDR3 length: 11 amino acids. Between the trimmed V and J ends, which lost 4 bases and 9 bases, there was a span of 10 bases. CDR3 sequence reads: CSATEDSEQFF. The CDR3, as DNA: TGCAGTGCTACAGAAGACAGTGAGCAGTTCTTC.

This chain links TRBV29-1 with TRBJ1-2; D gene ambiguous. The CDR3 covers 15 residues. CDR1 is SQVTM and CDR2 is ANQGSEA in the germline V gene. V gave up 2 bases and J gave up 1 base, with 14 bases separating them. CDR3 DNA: TGCAGCGTTGAACTTATCACAGAACTTAACTATGGCTACACCTTC. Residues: CSVELITELNYGYTF.

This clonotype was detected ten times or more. In DNA form, the CDR3 reads TGCAGCGTTGAAGAAGGCCCGGGAAATGAGCAGTTCTTC. It yields the protein CSVEEGPGNEQFF. The chain is built from TRBV29-1 and TRBJ2-1; TRBD2 might be the D (5 bases). From germline, CDR1 is SQVTM and CDR2 ANQGSEA. V dropped 0 bases and J dropped 7 bases, with 10 bases sitting between them. This CDR3 is built from 13 residues.

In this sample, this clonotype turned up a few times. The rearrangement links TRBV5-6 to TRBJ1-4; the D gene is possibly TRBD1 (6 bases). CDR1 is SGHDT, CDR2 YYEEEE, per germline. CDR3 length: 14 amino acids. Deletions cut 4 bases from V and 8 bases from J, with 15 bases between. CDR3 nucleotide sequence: TGTGCCAGCAGCCCCGGACAGACCGGGGAAAAACTGTTTTTT. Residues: CASSPGQTGEKLFF.

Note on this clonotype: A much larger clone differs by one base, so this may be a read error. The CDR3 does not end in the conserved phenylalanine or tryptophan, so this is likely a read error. The CDR3 region has the DNA TGTGCCAGCAGCTTAGGGCTAGCGGGAGGTACGGGGGATACGCAGTATCTT. Translation gives CASSLGLAGGTGDTQYL. The chain combines TRBV7-2 with TRBJ2-3; 11 nucleotides match TRBD2. CDR1 is SGHTA and CDR2 is FQGNSA in the germline V gene. This CDR3 region has 17 residues. V was pared by 1 base and J by 6 bases, with 9 bases of the junction left unmatched.

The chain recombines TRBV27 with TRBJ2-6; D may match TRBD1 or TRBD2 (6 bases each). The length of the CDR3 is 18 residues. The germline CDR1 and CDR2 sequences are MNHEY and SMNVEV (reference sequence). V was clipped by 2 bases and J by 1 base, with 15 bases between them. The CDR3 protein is CASSLGGGRRSGANVLTF. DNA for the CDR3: TGTGCCAGCAGTTTAGGTGGGGGGCGCCGATCTGGGGCCAACGTCCTGACTTTC.

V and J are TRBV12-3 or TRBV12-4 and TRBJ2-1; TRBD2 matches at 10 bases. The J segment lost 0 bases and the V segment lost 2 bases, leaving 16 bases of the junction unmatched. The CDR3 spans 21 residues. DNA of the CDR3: TGTGCCAGCAGTTTACGAGGTTTTCGGCTAGCGGGGGAGGGCTCCTACAATGAGCAGTTCTTC. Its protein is CASSLRGFRLAGEGSYNEQFF.

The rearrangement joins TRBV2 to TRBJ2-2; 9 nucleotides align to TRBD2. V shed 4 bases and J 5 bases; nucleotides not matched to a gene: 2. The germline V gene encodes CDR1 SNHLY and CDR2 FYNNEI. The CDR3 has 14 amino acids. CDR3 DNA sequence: TGTGCCAGCAGTGTAGCGGGAGAAACCGGGGAGCTGTTTTTT. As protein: CASSVAGETGELFF.

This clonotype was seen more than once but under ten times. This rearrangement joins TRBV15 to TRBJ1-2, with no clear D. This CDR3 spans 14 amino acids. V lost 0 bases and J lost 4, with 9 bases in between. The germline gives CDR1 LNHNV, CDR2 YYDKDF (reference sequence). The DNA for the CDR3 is TGTGCCACCAGCAGAGAGAGAGTCGGCTATGGCTACACCTTC. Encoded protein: CATSRERVGYGYTF.

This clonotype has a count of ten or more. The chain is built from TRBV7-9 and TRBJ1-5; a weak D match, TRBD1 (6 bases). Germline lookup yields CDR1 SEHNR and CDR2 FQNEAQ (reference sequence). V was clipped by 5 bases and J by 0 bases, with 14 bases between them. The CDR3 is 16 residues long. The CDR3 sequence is CASSPQGLGSNQPQHF. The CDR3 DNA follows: TGTGCCAGCAGCCCTCAGGGGTTGGGTAGCAATCAGCCCCAGCATTTT.